The subject of this entry is one T cell receptor beta chain. The sample is drawn from a study of technical replicates of blood from a handful of donors. V lost 3 bases, J lost 2 bases, and 10 bases stayed unmatched. The germline V gene has CDR1 SQVTM and CDR2 ANQGSEA. This CDR3 contains 15 residues. Repertoires were generated with immunoSEQ multiplex PCR, while TCRdb's copy carries only in-frame clones and drops some. The table has more than 90,000 clones, 90% to 96% seen once; the top ten hold approximately 0.22%. This receptor was obtained from a human donor in good health. The chain uses TRBV29-1 and TRBJ2-7, with TRBD1 identical over 7 bases. Source material: T cells isolated from PBMCs. The CDR3 sequence is CSVERTTGMAYEQYF. CDR3 coding DNA: TGCAGCGTTGAGAGAACGACAGGGATGGCCTACGAGCAGTACTTC.